The T cell receptor beta chain under discussion was sequenced for a study of shared clonotypes between healthy human individuals (TCRdb year 2020). About the study as a whole: The cohort comprised a couple of women and a few men aged 18 to 49 years. For each donor, CD4 naive and CD4 memory were each run on three plates, CD8 naive on two plates, and CD8 memory on one plate. The study deeply sequenced blood TCR repertoires of about 5 healthy adults to estimate repertoire size and the extent of clonotype sharing between individuals. To increase sequencing depth and limit assay-specific biases, different laboratories used diverse techniques to prepare libraries and sequence TCR repertoires. Each donor's leukapheresis produced roughly between about 0.9 and 9.5 billion PBMCs. The investigation overall reported the following: Because the study included a small number of donors, the genetic and exposure-history diversity represented was limited. Pairwise subsampling led to the expectation that sequencing depth would affect the degree of clonotype sharing among donors. Sampling was restricted to blood, and TCR repertoires in tissues likely differ from the TCR repertoires found in blood. Larger estimated clonotype richness was generally found for naive subsets than for memory subsets. Compared with non-shared clonotypes, the clonotypes found in all four sorted-subset donors had higher generation probabilities. Rarefaction of sorted-subset datasets indicated incomplete sequencing despite the large sequencing depth. When several donors were compared, the shared fraction of clonotypes was 5% to 6.5% for naive CD4, more than 3% for naive CD8, 2% to 2.5% for memory CD4, and around 0.37% for memory CD8.

The sample holds a few counts of this clone. Its antigen is still unknown. No clone much larger than this one lies a single base away; base qualities are absent. This sample also contains other DNA sequences that code for the same CDR3. The CDR1 and CDR2 encoded by the germline V gene (reference sequence) are GTSNPN and SVGIG. The junction shows trimming of 3 bases on V and 1 base on J, plus 6 bases between the germline ends. Reading from cysteine to phenylalanine, the CDR3 counts 12 amino acids. The entry retains the CDR3 DNA only, 36 bases that are in frame from base 1. Donors were healthy HIV-negative adults with no recently reported acute infections or vaccinations. All donors were Caucasian adults living in Nashville, Tennessee, USA. CD4+ T cells were enriched by magnetic negative selection, after which naive cells were positively selected on CD45RA and the negative fraction was taken as the memory subset. After blood collection by leukapheresis, PBMCs were isolated using Ficoll-Histopaque density gradient centrifugation and then cryopreserved in the vapor phase of liquid nitrogen. Analytical flow cytometry was used to check the purity and quantity of each magnetically sorted T cell population. Genomic DNA was isolated from each sorted fraction and quantified by UV absorbance on a Nanodrop 2000c.

TCR CDR3 regions were amplified from genomic DNA by multiplex PCR using the deep immunoSEQ assay. Extracted genomic DNA from each cell subset was distributed evenly across all wells of several immunoSEQ 96-well plates, and each plate was treated as a replicate. For sorted subsets, each replicate PCR was loaded with roughly 0.2 ug genomic DNA, equivalent to 32,000 or so T cell genomes. Purified libraries were quantified with a Qubit 3.0 fluorometer, sized on a Bioanalyzer 2100, and re-quantified with the KAPA Library Quantification kit. Each immunoSEQ 96-well plate was sequenced on its own single-read 150-cycle Illumina NextSeq 550 flow cell. Under the source paper's analysis protocol: Because only junctional sequences without quality scores were contained in the immunoSEQ output, filtering matching that applied to full-length reads could not be performed. Sequences were annotated with PyIR, a Python wrapper for IgBLAST v1.9, and V/J genes and CDR3 were assigned using IMGT germline references. Reads were filtered out if the reads had weak V/J assignments (E-value above 1e-6), no CDR3, stop codons, out-of-frame junctions, or ambiguous translated residues. V3J clonotypes were defined as sequences sharing an identical inferred V gene, J gene, and CDR3 amino acid sequence. The percentage overlap between two repertoires was calculated by dividing the number of shared unique clonotypes by the size of the smaller repertoire. Richness of each repertoire was evaluated using RTK rarefaction, the Chao1 estimator, and Recon v2.1 estimates of unobserved clonotypes. Generation probabilities were computed with OLGA for all TCRbeta clonotypes obtained by the gDNA method from several donors. TCRdb retrieved this table from immuneACCESS and kept in-frame rearrangements only. Not all clones are present; in checked studies, unresolved V genes account for under half, and no reason is known for the remainder. From that table come the V and J calls and clone size; the DNA was used to work out D and trimming. The sample has a few million clones on record, roughly nine tenths of them singletons. The ten largest make up over 0.12% of the sample.

This sequence uses TRBV30 and TRBJ1-1, with no D gene named confidently. The receptor was derived from a man between 18 and 29 years old in good health. Sequencing used naive CD4+ T cells sorted from blood. The cell subset or site label, read with the paper, signifies: CD45RA+ positively selected. For the CDR3, the sequence is CAWSGGNTEAFF. The bases are TGTGCCTGGAGCGGCGGGAACACTGAAGCTTTCTTT.